This T cell receptor beta chain was found in a study of cytomegalovirus exposure and HLA in healthy donors. On this clone itself: Its antigen is unidentified.

PCR primers comprised 60 Vbeta and 13 Jbeta primers. The data were produced by immunoSEQ multiplex PCR, yet TCRdb's version contains in-frame clones alone and is incomplete. Altogether about 190,000 clones are present, about four fifths being singletons, with the ten largest covering about 6%. Study outcomes and limitations: Most TCR beta V segments were productive about 90% or about 30% of the time in an earlier analysis. Most TCR sequences proved rare, with some public TCRs found in many donors. One cluster of highly shared sequence variants probably arose as a sequencing artifact. The presence/absence work took it that sequencing depth was about the same across donors.

The sequencing sample was made of PBMCs. This TCR derives from a woman in her twenties or thirties in good health and CMV-seropositive.

CDR3 bases: TGTGCCAGTTGGGGACCCGGGACAGGGGGAAGGGGCACTGAAGCTTTCTTT. This codes for CASWGPGTGGRGTEAFF. This chain links TRBV25-1 with TRBJ1-1; 11 bases line up with TRBD1. V lost 9 bases, J lost 4 bases, and 16 bases stayed unmatched. The germline V gene encodes CDR1 MGHDK and CDR2 SYGVNS. The CDR3 loop spans 17 amino acids.